Sequencing of this T cell receptor beta chain was carried out in a study of neoadjuvant anti-PD-1 for oral cavity cancer. General study points: TCR analyses covered only a few patients per response group. Pretreatment Treg/Th17 ratio correlated inversely with post-treatment tumor clonality.

The patients had HPV-negative, locally advanced oral cavity squamous cell carcinoma. Sequenced by immunoSEQ multiplex PCR; TCRdb stores in-frame clones only, minus some. This sample has 84,000 or so clones; about four fifths occur once, and the top ten carry around 3%. Remarks on this clone: Its antigen is not identified.

This CDR3 contains 15 residues. J gave up 6 bases and V 2 bases, and 10 bases lay outside the gene matches. In germline, CDR1 is SGDLS, CDR2 YYNGEE. The TCR comes from a person between 40 and 85 years old with oral cavity squamous cell carcinoma. The material was PBMCs, obtained before nivolumab (anti-PD-1) treatment. The chain has TRBV9 and TRBJ1-2; 7 bases are a match to TRBD1. CDR3: CASSVAPGTANGYTF. The CDR3 DNA sequence: TGTGCCAGCAGCGTCGCTCCGGGGACAGCCAATGGCTACACCTTC. Variable domain in full (rest from reference TRBV9 and TRBJ1-2): DSGVTQTPKHLITATGQRVTLRCSPRSGDLSVYWYQQSLDQGLQFLIQYYNGEERAKGNILERFSAQQFPDLHSELNLSSLELGDSALYFCASSVAPGTANGYTFGSGTRLTVV.